The clone carrying this T cell receptor (beta chain) has ten or more counts. As yet, its antigen is unknown. This sample is part of a study of T cells in Graves' hyperthyroidism and ophthalmopathy. Study results and caveats: Before onset, ophthalmopathy was predicted by the model a median 6.5 months earlier.

Germline CDR1 SEHNR, CDR2 FQNEAQ (reference sequence). V lost 4 bases to trimming and J lost 1 base; unmatched junction nucleotides: 3. The CDR3 loop spans 14 amino acids. Amplification targeted TCR beta CDR3 regions from RNA transcripts. HTBI primers were employed in a first-round RT-PCR of the TCR CDR3. Using its own MiXCR run on the multiplex PCR reads, TCRdb lists one record per CDR3 protein. The sample records 730,000 or so distinct CDR3 sequences, approximately 19% being singletons. Not enrolled were patients with uncontrolled infection, other autoimmune disease, pregnancy or lactation. This clonotype was sampled from a woman aged 50 to 60 with Graves' hyperthyroidism that later progressed to Graves' ophthalmopathy. Input material: blood. The gene calls are TRBV7-9 and TRBJ2-5; 7 nucleotides line up with TRBD1. The CDR3 here is CASSSTGSQETQYF. The CDR3 coding sequence is TGTGCCAGCAGCTCGACAGGGAGCCAAGAGACCCAGTACTTC. Looking up the rest from reference TRBV7-9 and TRBJ2-5 gives the full variable domain: DTGVSQNPRHKITKRGQNVTFRCDPISEHNRLYWYRQTLGQGPEFLTYFQNEAQLEKSRLLSDRFSAERPKGSFSTLEIQRTEQGDSAMYLCASSSTGSQETQYFGPGTRLLVL.